These 4 T cell receptor beta chains came from one sample sequenced in a study of radiation and T cells in renal cell carcinoma. Time point here: blood 4 weeks post-SBRT, at nephrectomy. This sample's treatment: 15 Gy SBRT to primary tumor, nephrectomy 4 weeks later. TCRdb's table, derived via immunoSEQ multiplex PCR, lists solely in-frame clones and lacks some. The sample contains just over 95,000 clones, 65% to 90% of which appear only once. The sequencing here drew on blood, taken from a patient whose treatment included radiotherapy and nephrectomy. The receptor source for this set is a man aged 55 to 70 with renal cell carcinoma.

The chain carries TRBV4-3 and TRBJ1-2; possible D gene TRBD1, 5 bases. The V end lost 8 bases, the J end lost 6 bases, and 16 bases lay between the germline ends. Germline V gives CDR1 LGHNA, CDR2 YSLEER. CDR3 size: 13 residues. The CDR3 spells CASQGAGRHGYTF. The CDR3 DNA reads TGCGCCAGCCAAGGTGCAGGGCGTCATGGCTACACCTTC.

This chain uses TRBV5-4 with TRBJ2-5; 7 nucleotides align to TRBD2. The CDR3 has 15 amino acids. Trimming removed 3 bases from V and 4 bases from J; junction bases left unmatched: 9. Germline V gene lookup returns CDR1 SGHNT and CDR2 YYREEE (reference sequence). The DNA for the CDR3 is TGTGCCAGCAGCTGGCCCGGGACTAAACCAGAGACCCAGTACTTC. This translates into CASSWPGTKPETQYF.

The V call is TRBV27, the J call TRBJ2-2, with 10 bases lining up with TRBD1. The germline CDR1 and CDR2 sequences are MNHEY and SMNVEV (reference sequence). The CDR3 loop spans 15 amino acids. The V gene end was trimmed by 5 bases and the J gene end by 7 bases; junction bases not matched to a gene: 7. This CDR3 reads CASSRQGAPGGELFF. DNA for the CDR3: TGTGCCAGCAGTCGACAGGGGGCGCCGGGCGGGGAGCTGTTTTTT.

The table lists this clone with a count of one. J is TRBJ2-5 and V is TRBV10-3; TRBD1 or TRBD2 may be the D gene (5 bases each). The V end was cut by 2 bases, the J end by 2 bases, with 12 bases between. CDR1 and CDR2 (germline): ENHRY, SYGVKD. This CDR3 has 15 amino acids. The CDR3 region is CAISEPLGTQETQYF. The CDR3 nucleotides are TGTGCCATCAGTGAGCCCCTCGGGACGCAAGAGACCCAGTACTTC.